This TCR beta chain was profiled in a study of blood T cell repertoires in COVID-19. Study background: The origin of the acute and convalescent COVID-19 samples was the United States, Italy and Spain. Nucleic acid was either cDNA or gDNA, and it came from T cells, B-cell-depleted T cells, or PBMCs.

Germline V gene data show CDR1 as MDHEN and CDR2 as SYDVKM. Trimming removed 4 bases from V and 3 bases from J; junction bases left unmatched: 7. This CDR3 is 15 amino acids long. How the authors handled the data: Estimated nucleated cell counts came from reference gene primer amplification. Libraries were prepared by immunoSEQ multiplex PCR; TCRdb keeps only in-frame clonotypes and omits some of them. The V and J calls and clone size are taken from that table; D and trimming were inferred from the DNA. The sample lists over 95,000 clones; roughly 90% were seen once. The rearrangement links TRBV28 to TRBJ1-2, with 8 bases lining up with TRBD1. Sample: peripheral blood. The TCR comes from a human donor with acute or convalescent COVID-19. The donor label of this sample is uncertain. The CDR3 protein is CASSSTGGSDYGYTF. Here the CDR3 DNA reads TGTGCCAGCAGTTCCACAGGGGGATCGGACTATGGCTACACCTTC.